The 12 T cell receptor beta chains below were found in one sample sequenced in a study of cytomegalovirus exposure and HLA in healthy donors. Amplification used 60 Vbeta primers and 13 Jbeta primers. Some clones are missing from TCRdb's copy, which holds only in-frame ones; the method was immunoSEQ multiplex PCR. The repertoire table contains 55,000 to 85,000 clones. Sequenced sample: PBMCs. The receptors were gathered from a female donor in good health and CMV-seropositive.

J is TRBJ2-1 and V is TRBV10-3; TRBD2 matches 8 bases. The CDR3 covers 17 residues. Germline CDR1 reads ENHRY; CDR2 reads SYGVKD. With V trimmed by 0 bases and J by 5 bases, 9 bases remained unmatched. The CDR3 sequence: CAISESGGGPEDNEQFF. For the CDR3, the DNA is TGTGCCATCAGTGAGTCGGGCGGGGGGCCAGAGGACAATGAGCAGTTCTTC.

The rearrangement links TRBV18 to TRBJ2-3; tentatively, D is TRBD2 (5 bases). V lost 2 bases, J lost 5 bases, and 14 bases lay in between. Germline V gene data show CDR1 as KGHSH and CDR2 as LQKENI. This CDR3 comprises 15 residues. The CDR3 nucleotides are TGTGCCAGCTCACCAGCCCGACCCCGGGGAGATACGCAGTATTTT. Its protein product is CASSPARPRGDTQYF.

The CDR3 DNA reads TGTGCCAGCAGCCAAGGCGGGCTTCGGGGGATCGCCTACGAGCAGTACTTC. This codes for CASSQGGLRGIAYEQYF. V usage is TRBV4-2 and J usage is TRBJ2-7; tentative D call: TRBD2 (6 bases). The CDR3 is made up of 17 amino acids. Germline lookup yields CDR1 LGHNA and CDR2 YNFKEQ. The V end lost 1 base, the J end lost 2 bases, and 18 bases lay between the germline ends.

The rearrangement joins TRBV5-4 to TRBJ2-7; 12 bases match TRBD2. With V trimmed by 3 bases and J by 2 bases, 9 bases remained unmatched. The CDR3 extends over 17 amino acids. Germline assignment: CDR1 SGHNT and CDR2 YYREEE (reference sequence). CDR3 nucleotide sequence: TGTGCCAGCAGCTCCCTGACTAGCGGGGGTAACACCTACGAGCAGTACTTC. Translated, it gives CASSSLTSGGNTYEQYF.

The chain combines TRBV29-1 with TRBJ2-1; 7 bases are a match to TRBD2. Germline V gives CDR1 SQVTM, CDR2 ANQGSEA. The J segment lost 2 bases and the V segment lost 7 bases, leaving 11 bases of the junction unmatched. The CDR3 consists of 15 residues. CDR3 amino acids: CSGEGVAGAYNEQFF. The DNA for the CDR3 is TGCAGCGGCGAAGGTGTGGCGGGGGCCTACAATGAGCAGTTCTTC.

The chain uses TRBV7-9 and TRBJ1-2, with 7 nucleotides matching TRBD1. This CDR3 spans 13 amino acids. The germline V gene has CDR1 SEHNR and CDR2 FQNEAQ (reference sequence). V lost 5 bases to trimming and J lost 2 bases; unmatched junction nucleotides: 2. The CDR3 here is CASSQGQNYGYTF. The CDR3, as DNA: TGTGCCAGCAGCCAGGGACAGAACTATGGCTACACCTTC. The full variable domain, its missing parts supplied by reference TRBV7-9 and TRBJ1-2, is DTGVSQNPRHKITKRGQNVTFRCDPISEHNRLYWYRQTLGQGPEFLTYFQNEAQLEKSRLLSDRFSAERPKGSFSTLEIQRTEQGDSAMYLCASSQGQNYGYTFGSGTRLTVV.

The DNA for the CDR3 is TGTGCCACCAGCAGAGAGGGACTAGCGGACACCTACGAGCAGTACTTC. The encoded protein is CATSREGLADTYEQYF. V and J are TRBV15 and TRBJ2-7, with 11 bases lining up with TRBD2. Germline lookup yields CDR1 LNHNV and CDR2 YYDKDF (reference sequence). V trimming: 0 bases; J trimming: 2 bases; junction bases outside the gene matches: 3. This CDR3 contains 16 residues.

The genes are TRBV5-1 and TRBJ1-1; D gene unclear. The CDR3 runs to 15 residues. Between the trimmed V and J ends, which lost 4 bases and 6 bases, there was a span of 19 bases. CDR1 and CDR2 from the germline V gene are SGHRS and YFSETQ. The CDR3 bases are TGCGCCAGCAGCGTGACAACCCTTCGAGCAGCTGAAGCTTTCTTT. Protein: CASSVTTLRAAEAFF.

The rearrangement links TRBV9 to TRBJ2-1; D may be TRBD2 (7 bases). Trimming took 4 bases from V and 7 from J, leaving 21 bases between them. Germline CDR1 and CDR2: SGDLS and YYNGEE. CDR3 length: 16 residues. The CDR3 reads CASSLAVRGGQNEQFF. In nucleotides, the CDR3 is TGTGCCAGCAGCCTAGCGGTCAGGGGCGGGCAGAATGAGCAGTTCTTC.

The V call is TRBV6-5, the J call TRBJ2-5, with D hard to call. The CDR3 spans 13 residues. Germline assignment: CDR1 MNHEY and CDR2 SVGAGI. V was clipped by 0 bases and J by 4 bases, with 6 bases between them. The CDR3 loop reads CASSYSIAETQYF. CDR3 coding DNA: TGTGCCAGCAGTTACTCGATAGCAGAGACCCAGTACTTC.

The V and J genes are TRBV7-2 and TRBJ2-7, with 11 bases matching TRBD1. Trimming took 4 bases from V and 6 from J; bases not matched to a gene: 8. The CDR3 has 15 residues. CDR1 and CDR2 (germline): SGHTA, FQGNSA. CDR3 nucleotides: TGTGCCAGCAGCTCATACTGGGACAGGGGGGGCGAGCAGTACTTC. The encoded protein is CASSSYWDRGGEQYF.

This chain's CDR3 is CASSRGAQETQYF. The CDR3 DNA sequence: TGTGCCAGCTCACGAGGTGCTCAAGAGACCCAGTACTTC. The V call is TRBV18, the J call TRBJ2-5; D not certain. Trimming removed 4 bases at V and 2 bases at J, with 8 bases between. The CDR3 contains 13 residues. Per germline, CDR1 KGHSH and CDR2 LQKENI.